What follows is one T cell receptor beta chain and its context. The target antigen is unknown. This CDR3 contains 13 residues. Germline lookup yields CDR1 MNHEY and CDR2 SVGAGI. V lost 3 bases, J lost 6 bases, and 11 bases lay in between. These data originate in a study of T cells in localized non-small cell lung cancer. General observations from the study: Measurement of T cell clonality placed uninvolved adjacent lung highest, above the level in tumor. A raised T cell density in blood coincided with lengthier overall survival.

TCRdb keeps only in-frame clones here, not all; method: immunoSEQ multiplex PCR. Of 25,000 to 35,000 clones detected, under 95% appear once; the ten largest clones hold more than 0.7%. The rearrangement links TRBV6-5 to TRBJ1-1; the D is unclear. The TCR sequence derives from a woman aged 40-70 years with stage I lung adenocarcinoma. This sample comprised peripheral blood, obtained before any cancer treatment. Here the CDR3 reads CASSYEGEAEAFF. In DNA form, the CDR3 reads TGTGCCAGCAGTTATGAGGGAGAGGCTGAAGCTTTCTTT.